The source of this T cell receptor beta chain is a study of technical replicates of blood from several donors. Germline V CDR1 and CDR2: MNHEY, SMNVEV (reference sequence). CDR3 length: 13 amino acids. Trimming stripped 6 bases from V and 0 bases from J, with 6 bases between. Produced via immunoSEQ multiplex PCR; TCRdb's table is partial and in-frame only. The table lists fewer than 110,000 clones, 96% of them singletons. The sample taken for sequencing was T cells isolated from PBMCs. This sequence joins TRBV27 and TRBJ1-5; D is undetermined. The clonotype originates from a human donor in good health. CDR3 nucleotides: TGTGCCAGCAGGTCCAATAGCAATCAGCCCCAGCATTTT. As protein: CASRSNSNQPQHF.